The 26 T cell receptor beta chains below were found in one sample sequenced in a study of OX40 agonist ivuxolimab in advanced cancers. Data came from immunoSEQ multiplex PCR; TCRdb stores just in-frame clones and leaves some out. The sample lists more than 85,000 clones; about 80% were seen once. Specimen: CD4+ or CD8+ T cells sorted from blood, collected in a trial of the OX40 agonist ivuxolimab. The receptors shown here come from an adult with an advanced solid tumor such as melanoma, head and neck, liver or kidney cancer.

This chain joins TRBV19 and TRBJ1-5; TRBD1 agrees at 7 bases. The CDR3 length is 16 residues. Germline assignment: CDR1 LNHDA and CDR2 SQIVND (reference sequence). Trimming took 6 bases from V and 3 from J; bases not matched to a gene: 11. CDR3 protein: CASRGARDSINQPQHF. For the CDR3, the DNA is TGTGCCAGTAGGGGTGCGCGGGACAGCATCAATCAGCCCCAGCATTTT.

This clone was seen just once. J is TRBJ1-2 and V is TRBV11-2; a possible D gene is TRBD1 (5 bases). CDR3 length: 15 amino acids. CDR1 and CDR2 from the germline V gene are SGHAT and FQNNGV. Trimming stripped 5 bases from V and 2 bases from J, with 15 bases between. CDR3 in DNA: TGTGCCAGCAGCCACGTGGGGGAAAGGAACTATGGCTACACCTTC. It specifies CASSHVGERNYGYTF.

This chain links TRBV5-4 with TRBJ2-5, with 11 bases that match TRBD2. Germline V gene data show CDR1 as SGHNT and CDR2 as YYREEE (reference sequence). The CDR3 covers 18 residues. Trimming took 0 bases from V and 5 from J; bases not matched to a gene: 12. The CDR3 sequence is CASSLEVGIAGGRETQYF. The CDR3 DNA reads as TGTGCCAGCAGCTTGGAGGTTGGTATAGCGGGGGGGCGGGAGACCCAGTACTTC.

Concerning this clone itself: At one boundary the junction diverges from the germline segment, which might be a read error. The CDR3 is CSVERGHTGTQYF. CDR3 coding DNA: TGCAGCGTTGAGAGGGGACACACAGGTACGCAGTATTTT. This sequence joins TRBV29-1 and TRBJ2-3, with a weak D call TRBD1 (6 bases). The CDR3 contains 13 residues. Germline CDR1 SQVTM, CDR2 ANQGSEA.

The V and J genes are TRBV2 and TRBJ2-2; 11 bases align to TRBD1. This CDR3 comprises 15 residues. Germline CDR1 is SNHLY and CDR2 is FYNNEI. The ends lost 6 bases at V and 5 bases at J; junction bases unmatched: 5. CDR3 region: CASRMDRGLTGELFF. CDR3 bases: TGTGCCAGCAGGATGGACAGGGGGCTTACCGGGGAGCTGTTTTTT.

A word on this clone: The conserved phenylalanine or tryptophan normally closing the CDR3 is absent here, so this likely arose from a read error. It is unclear where the CDR3 begins or ends on the DNA, so no DNA is shown, and the CDR3 is as TCRdb lists it. V usage is TRBV7-9 and J usage is TRBJ2-3. Germline CDR1 reads SEHNR; CDR2 reads FQNEAQ (reference sequence). Including both end residues, the CDR3 is 13 amino acids long. CDR3 sequence: CASSLSQSGPPRL.

The chain recombines TRBV5-6 with TRBJ2-1; the D is unclear. The CDR3 has 16 residues. CDR1 is SGHDT, CDR2 YYEEEE, per germline. The V end lost 0 bases, the J end lost 0 bases, and 10 bases lay between the germline ends. DNA of the CDR3: TGTGCCAGCAGCTTGGGAGTGACGGGCTCCTACAATGAGCAGTTCTTC. Translation: CASSLGVTGSYNEQFF.

This clone has only one observation. The rearrangement joins TRBV7-3 to TRBJ2-3; no clear D gene. Germline V gene sequence: CDR1 SGHTA, CDR2 FQGTGA. This CDR3 contains 12 residues. V shed 5 bases and J shed 3 bases, with 6 bases lying between them. The CDR3 is CASSDGTDTQYF. CDR3 nucleotide sequence: TGTGCCAGCAGCGACGGGACAGATACGCAGTATTTT.

The CDR3 protein is CASSENRRSAETQYF. The CDR3 nucleotides read TGTGCCAGCAGTGAAAACAGGAGGAGCGCGGAGACCCAGTACTTC. This chain uses TRBV2 with TRBJ2-5; either TRBD1 or TRBD2 may fit D (5 bases each). Between the trimmed V and J ends, which lost 2 bases and 5 bases, there was a span of 15 bases. Germline loops: CDR1 SNHLY, CDR2 FYNNEI. The CDR3 covers 15 residues.

This chain links TRBV7-9 with TRBJ1-1; D is uncertain. The CDR3 is made up of 14 amino acids. V lost 0 bases, J lost 1 base, and 6 bases lay in between. The germline CDR1 and CDR2 sequences are SEHNR and FQNEAQ (reference sequence). The CDR3 protein is CASSLAGKNTEAFF. Here the CDR3 DNA reads TGTGCCAGCAGCTTAGCGGGAAAGAACACTGAAGCTTTCTTT.

J is TRBJ2-7 and V is TRBV6-1; D ambiguous. Germline V CDR1 and CDR2: MNHNS, SASEGT. The V end lost 7 bases, the J end lost 3 bases, and 7 bases lay between the germline ends. The length of the CDR3 is 11 residues. The CDR3: CASTDNYEQYF. CDR3 sequence (DNA): TGTGCCAGCACCGACAACTACGAGCAGTACTTC.

V and J are TRBV6-6 and TRBJ2-7, with D possibly TRBD1 on 5 matching bases. Germline CDR1 is MNHNY and CDR2 is SVGAGI (reference sequence). Between the trimmed V and J ends, which lost 6 bases and 3 bases, there was a span of 15 bases. This CDR3 has 14 residues. CDR3 residues: CASSHRSLFYEQYF. The DNA for the CDR3 is TGTGCCAGCAGCCACAGGTCGCTTTTCTACGAGCAGTACTTC.

The chain uses TRBV25-1 and TRBJ1-2; a weak D match, TRBD1 (5 bases). From germline, CDR1 is MGHDK and CDR2 SYGVNS. Trimming removed 1 base at V and 8 bases at J, with 17 bases between. This CDR3 spans 15 amino acids. The CDR3 sequence: CASSELGLRDDGYTF. DNA of the CDR3: TGTGCCAGCAGTGAATTGGGGCTCCGGGACGACGGCTACACCTTC.

V is TRBV5-1 and J is TRBJ1-6; 8 nucleotides line up with TRBD1. V dropped 4 bases and J dropped 8; count of bases not matched to a gene: 5. Germline CDR1 is SGHRS and CDR2 is YFSETQ. This CDR3 is built from 14 residues. CDR3 amino acids: CASSLSGGDSPLHF. In nucleotides, the CDR3 is TGCGCCAGCAGCCTTTCAGGGGGCGATTCACCCCTCCACTTT.

This sequence joins TRBV29-1 and TRBJ2-3, with 11 bases identical to TRBD2. J lost 7 bases, V lost 5 bases, and 11 bases had no gene match. CDR3 length: 15 residues. Per germline, CDR1 SQVTM and CDR2 ANQGSEA. The CDR3: CSVLGLAGSPYTQYF. The CDR3 bases are TGCAGCGTTCTCGGACTAGCGGGCTCTCCTTATACGCAGTATTTT.

This clone has more than one count but fewer than ten. The rearrangement links TRBV10-3 to TRBJ1-2; D not certain. V was shortened by 11 bases and J by 5 bases, with 18 bases between the two germline ends. Germline-derived CDR1 and CDR2 are ENHRY and SYGVKD. The CDR3 spans 13 residues. CDR3 residues: CASRRADGYGYTF. CDR3 nucleotide sequence: TGTGCCTCGCGGCGGGCGGACGGATATGGCTACACCTTC.

This chain links TRBV9 with TRBJ2-1; a weak D match, TRBD2 (6 bases). V was clipped by 4 bases and J by 10 bases, with 18 bases between them. This CDR3 spans 14 amino acids. In germline, CDR1 is SGDLS, CDR2 YYNGEE. CDR3 loop: CASSTRPLAAEQFF. CDR3 DNA sequence: TGTGCCAGCAGCACCCGACCACTAGCTGCAGAGCAGTTCTTC.

V is TRBV7-8 and J is TRBJ2-7, with 7 bases matching TRBD1. The junction had 6 bases not matched to a gene; V was cut back by 5 bases and J by 2 bases. This CDR3 has 14 residues. The germline CDR1 and CDR2 sequences are SGHVS and FQNEAQ. The CDR3 sequence: CASSATGQTYEQYF. The CDR3 DNA follows: TGTGCCAGCAGCGCTACGGGACAGACCTACGAGCAGTACTTC.

The chain uses TRBV4-1 and TRBJ1-3, with no clear D. The germline CDR1 and CDR2 sequences are MGHRA and YSYEKL. V was pared by 2 bases and J by 1 base, with 0 bases between. The CDR3 loop spans 12 amino acids. The CDR3 loop reads CASSQSGNTIYF. The CDR3 region has the DNA TGCGCCAGCAGCCAATCTGGAAACACCATATATTTT.

The V gene is TRBV28, the J gene TRBJ2-7; no reliable D call. Germline-derived CDR1 and CDR2 are MDHEN and SYDVKM. V was pared by 8 bases and J by 1 base, with 9 bases between. There are 12 residues in the CDR3. This chain's CDR3 is CASGLPSYEQYF. CDR3 coding DNA: TGTGCCAGCGGTCTCCCTTCCTACGAGCAGTACTTC.

This chain uses TRBV5-4 with TRBJ2-1; 8 positions agree with TRBD1. Germline CDR1 is SGHNT and CDR2 is YYREEE (reference sequence). After removal of 4 bases from V and 1 base from J, the junction contained 7 bases not matched to a gene. This CDR3 comprises 16 residues. The DNA for the CDR3 is TGTGCCAGCAGCGGCCCGGGACAGGATTCCTACAATGAGCAGTTCTTC. It yields the protein CASSGPGQDSYNEQFF.

The chain is built from TRBV30 and TRBJ2-1; D is undetermined. Germline CDR1 is GTSNPN and CDR2 is SVGIG (reference sequence). This CDR3 has 13 amino acids. Between the trimmed V and J ends, which lost 0 bases and 6 bases, there was a span of 9 bases. The CDR3 region is CAWSVALGNEQFF. The CDR3 nucleotides are TGTGCCTGGAGTGTAGCACTTGGCAATGAGCAGTTCTTC. Full variable domain (remainder filled in from reference TRBV30 and TRBJ2-1): SQTIHQWPATLVQPVGSPLSLECTVEGTSNPNLYWYRQAAGRGLQLLFYSVGIGQISSEVPQNLSASRPQDRQFILSSKKLLLSDSGFYLCAWSVALGNEQFFGPGTRLTVL.

The chain recombines TRBV14 with TRBJ2-7; D is uncertain. This CDR3 contains 11 residues. Germline CDR1 SGHDN, CDR2 FVKESK. With 2 bases removed from V and 5 bases from J, the gap between germline ends came to 4 bases. The CDR3 nucleotides are TGTGCCAGCAGCCAATTTAACGAGCAGTACTTC. Translation gives CASSQFNEQYF.

V gene TRBV6-5 combines with J gene TRBJ1-1, with D possibly TRBD1 on 5 matching bases. CDR3 length: 14 residues. The germline V gene encodes CDR1 MNHEY and CDR2 SVGAGI. Trimming left V 2 bases short and J 2 bases short, with 9 bases between. CDR3 in DNA: TGTGCCAGCAGTTACAGGGGTAGTAACACTGAAGCTTTCTTT. Protein sequence: CASSYRGSNTEAFF.

The genes are TRBV19 and TRBJ1-2, with 10 bases identical to TRBD1. With V trimmed by 5 bases and J by 7 bases, 7 bases remained unmatched. Germline CDR1 is LNHDA and CDR2 is SQIVND (reference sequence). The CDR3 has 14 amino acids. DNA of the CDR3: TGTGCCAGTAGTTCCCAGGGGACAGGGGCTGGCTACACCTTC. Translation: CASSSQGTGAGYTF.

This chain uses TRBV6-5 with TRBJ1-2; TRBD1 is a possible D gene (6 bases). Per the germline V gene, CDR1 is MNHEY and CDR2 is SVGAGI. V was cut by 5 bases and J by 1 base, with 14 bases left in between. There are 15 residues in the CDR3. The CDR3 coding sequence is TGTGCCAGCAGTAGGGTGACAGGACTTAACTATGGCTACACCTTC. Its translation: CASSRVTGLNYGYTF.